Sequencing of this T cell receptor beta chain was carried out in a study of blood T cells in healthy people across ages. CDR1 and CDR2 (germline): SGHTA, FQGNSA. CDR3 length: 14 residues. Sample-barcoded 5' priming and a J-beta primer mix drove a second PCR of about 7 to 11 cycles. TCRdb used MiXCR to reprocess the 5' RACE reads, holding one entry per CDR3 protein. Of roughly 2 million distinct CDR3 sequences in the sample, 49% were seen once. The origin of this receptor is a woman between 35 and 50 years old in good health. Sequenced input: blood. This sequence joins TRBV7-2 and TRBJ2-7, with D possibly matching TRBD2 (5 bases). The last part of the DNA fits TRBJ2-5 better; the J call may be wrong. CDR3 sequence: CASSSALKRETQYF. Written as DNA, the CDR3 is TGTGCCAGCAGTAGCGCCCTAAAGCGGGAGACCCAGTACTTC.